These T cell receptor beta chains were read from a single sample in a study of OX40 agonist ivuxolimab in advanced cancers. Measured with immunoSEQ multiplex PCR; TCRdb has only the in-frame clones, and not every one. This table has 30,000 to 40,000 clones, over 85% appearing once. The source material was CD4+ or CD8+ T cells sorted from blood, sampled in a trial of the OX40 agonist ivuxolimab. Source of these receptors: an adult with an advanced solid tumor such as melanoma, head and neck, liver or kidney cancer. CDR3s include the opening cysteine and the closing phenylalanine or tryptophan. Fields, in order: D gene, J gene, clone size, V gene, CDR3 protein, CDR3 DNA. A D gene is named only where the DNA matches it firmly. Clone size is stated in some rows and not others, as once, few, many or a class when expanded.

.,TRBJ2-7,.,TRBV13,CASTERGKQDYEQYF,TGTGCCAGCACCGAACGAGGGAAGCAGGACTACGAGCAGTACTTC
.,TRBJ2-7,.,TRBV12-5,CASGALAGPYEQYF,TGTGCTAGTGGTGCGTTGGCGGGGCCTTACGAGCAGTACTTC
TRBD2,TRBJ2-5,.,TRBV6-5,CASSYGLAVQETQYF,TGTGCCAGCAGTTACGGACTAGCGGTGCAAGAGACCCAGTACTTC
.,TRBJ1-1,.,TRBV19,CASSKGGNTEAFF,TGTGCCAGTAGTAAGGGCGGGAACACTGAAGCTTTCTTT
.,TRBJ2-5,.,TRBV7-9,CASSLVGAAETQYF,TGTGCCAGCAGCTTAGTCGGGGCCGCAGAGACCCAGTACTTC
TRBD1,TRBJ2-7,.,TRBV30,CAWGRQGYEQYF,TGTGCCTGGGGCAGACAGGGGTACGAGCAGTACTTC
.,TRBJ1-5,.,TRBV4-2,CASSQDPQGRNQPQHF,TGTGCCAGCAGCCAAGACCCTCAAGGACGGAATCAGCCCCAGCATTTT
.,TRBJ2-7,.,TRBV6-1,CASSEGPSSYEQYF,TGTGCCAGCAGTGAAGGACCGAGCTCCTACGAGCAGTACTTC
.,TRBJ2-7,.,TRBV14,CASARVRGYEQYF,TGTGCCAGCGCCAGGGTAAGGGGTTACGAGCAGTACTTC
.,TRBJ2-3,.,TRBV18,CASSPPSDTQYF,TGTGCCAGCTCACCACCTTCAGATACGCAGTATTTT
.,TRBJ1-6,few,TRBV14,CASSRGSGSPLHF,TGTGCCAGCAGCAGGGGGTCTGGTTCACCCCTCCACTTT
TRBD2,TRBJ2-1,.,TRBV19,CASSRGLAGANEQFF,TGTGCCAGTAGTAGAGGACTAGCGGGCGCCAATGAGCAGTTCTTC
TRBD2,TRBJ2-3,.,TRBV15,CATSPSGRPTDTQYF,TGTGCCACCAGTCCGAGCGGGAGGCCCACAGATACGCAGTATTTT
TRBD2,TRBJ2-1,.,TRBV7-9,CASRDGLAVSDEQFF,TGTGCCAGCAGGGATGGACTAGCGGTTTCAGATGAGCAGTTCTTC
TRBD2,TRBJ2-3,once,TRBV7-6,CASSSGTSWTDTQYF,TGTGCCAGCAGCTCAGGGACTAGCTGGACAGATACGCAGTATTTT
.,TRBJ1-1,few,TRBV2,CASSDRSGTEAFF,TGTGCCAGCAGTGACAGGTCAGGGACTGAAGCTTTCTTT
.,TRBJ1-1,.,TRBV7-9,CASSLHRDTEAFF,TGTGCCAGCAGCTTACACAGAGACACTGAAGCTTTCTTT
TRBD1,TRBJ1-2,.,TRBV5-8,CASSQTGAGYGYTF,TGTGCCAGCAGCCAGACAGGGGCAGGCTATGGCTACACCTTC
TRBD2,TRBJ2-1,once,TRBV2,CATLAGGPNNEQFF,TGTGCCACCTTAGCGGGGGGCCCGAACAATGAGCAGTTCTTC
.,TRBJ2-1,.,TRBV28,CASSFHPTGSYNEQFF,TGTGCCAGCAGTTTCCACCCGACTGGCTCCTACAATGAGCAGTTCTTC
.,TRBJ1-2,.,TRBV6-5,CASSSEQTTGIYGYTF,TGTGCCAGCAGTTCGGAACAAACTACAGGGATCTATGGCTACACCTTC
.,TRBJ1-1,few,TRBV9,CASSVSRQGFTEAFF,TGTGCCAGCAGCGTAAGTCGGCAGGGATTCACTGAAGCTTTCTTT
TRBD2,TRBJ2-3,.,TRBV2,CASRSGLAGVLTDTQYF,TGTGCCAGCAGGTCGGGGCTAGCGGGAGTATTAACAGATACGCAGTATTTT
.,TRBJ1-1,.,TRBV20-1,CSATDREAFF,TGCAGTGCAACCGACAGGGAAGCTTTCTTT
.,TRBJ2-5,.,TRBV4-1,CASSQEARRQETQYF,TGCGCCAGCAGCCAAGAGGCCCGGAGGCAAGAGACCCAGTACTTC
.,TRBJ1-1,.,TRBV29-1,CSVEEGAGTEAFF,TGCAGCGTTGAAGAGGGGGCGGGCACTGAAGCTTTCTTT
TRBD1,TRBJ1-4,.,TRBV15,CATSRARGREKLFF,TGTGCCACCAGCAGAGCCAGGGGGAGGGAAAAACTGTTTTTT
TRBD2,TRBJ2-3,.,TRBV28,CASSLWTGGTDTQYF,TGTGCCAGCAGTTTATGGACGGGGGGTACAGATACGCAGTATTTT
.,TRBJ1-5,.,TRBV27,CASNRGGGNQPQHF,TGTGCCAGCAATCGGGGAGGGGGCAATCAGCCCCAGCATTTT
.,TRBJ2-3,.,TRBV4-1,CASSQGPGEADTQYF,TGCGCCAGCAGCCAAGGGCCGGGCGAGGCAGATACGCAGTATTTT
.,TRBJ1-1,.,TRBV4-1,CASSLVSNTEAFF,TGCGCCAGCAGCCTAGTATCGAACACTGAAGCTTTCTTT
.,TRBJ2-2,.,TRBV7-6,CASSYPAGQQNTGELFF,TGTGCCAGCAGCTACCCCGCCGGTCAGCAGAACACCGGGGAGCTGTTTTTT
TRBD2,TRBJ2-1,.,TRBV19,CASSISQLAGNEQFF,TGTGCCAGTAGTATATCTCAACTAGCGGGAAATGAGCAGTTCTTC
TRBD1,TRBJ1-5,once,TRBV7-9,CASSWGQGGNQPQHF,TGTGCCAGCAGCTGGGGACAGGGGGGAAATCAGCCCCAGCATTTT
.,TRBJ2-1,.,TRBV19,CASALGPGQSRFF,TGTGCCAGTGCGCTAGGACCCGGACAGTCCAGGTTCTTC
.,TRBJ2-1,.,TRBV7-9,CASSLGAPVF,TGTGCCAGCAGCTTGGGGGCGCCGGTCTTC
.,TRBJ2-7,once,TRBV11-2,CASSPYGYEQYF,TGTGCCAGCAGCCCATATGGTTACGAGCAGTACTTC
TRBD1,TRBJ2-5,.,TRBV11-2,CASSSPFWGQLKETQYF,TGTGCCAGCAGCTCACCTTTTTGGGGACAGCTAAAAGAGACCCAGTACTTC
.,TRBJ2-1,.,TRBV4-1,CASSQVRGSEQFF,TGCGCCAGCAGCCAAGTTCGGGGGAGTGAGCAGTTCTTC
TRBD1,TRBJ2-3,.,TRBV6-5,CASSIGQGWDTQYF,TGTGCCAGCAGTATAGGACAGGGGTGGGATACGCAGTATTTT
TRBD1,TRBJ1-4,.,TRBV19,CASSLTWTGLNEKLFF,TGTGCCAGTAGCCTCACCTGGACAGGATTGAATGAAAAACTGTTTTTT
.,TRBJ1-1,once,TRBV6-5,CASSYSIGMNTEAFF,TGTGCCAGCAGTTATAGTATAGGTATGAACACTGAAGCTTTCTTT
.,TRBJ2-7,.,TRBV29-1,CSVDGSQGSYEQYF,TGCAGCGTTGATGGGTCGCAGGGATCCTACGAGCAGTACTTC
TRBD1,TRBJ1-5,.,TRBV6-1,CASRVTGDSNQPQHF,TGTGCCAGCAGAGTCACAGGGGACAGCAATCAGCCCCAGCATTTT
.,TRBJ2-7,.,TRBV7-8,CASSWLRVPTYEQYF,TGTGCCAGCAGCTGGCTAAGGGTCCCTACCTACGAGCAGTACTTC
.,TRBJ1-5,once,TRBV9,CASSVEGTGQPQHF,TGTGCCAGCAGCGTAGAAGGAACAGGTCAGCCCCAGCATTTT
.,TRBJ2-7,.,TRBV28,CASSQVGYEQYF,TGTGCCAGCAGCCAAGTCGGCTACGAGCAGTACTTC
TRBD1,TRBJ2-1,.,TRBV19,CASSLGQLYNEQFF,TGTGCCAGTAGCCTGGGACAGCTCTACAATGAGCAGTTCTTC
.,TRBJ1-1,.,TRBV9,CASSVSVGALNTEAFF,TGTGCCAGCAGCGTTTCCGTCGGGGCGTTGAACACTGAAGCTTTCTTT
TRBD1,TRBJ2-1,.,TRBV11-2,CASSPGQGYNEQFF,TGTGCCAGCAGCCCGGGACAGGGCTACAATGAGCAGTTCTTC
.,TRBJ1-1,.,TRBV6-5,CASSSNTEAFF,TGTGCCAGCAGTTCAAACACTGAAGCTTTCTTT
TRBD1,TRBJ2-7,.,TRBV6-6,CASSKQGATYEQYF,TGTGCCAGCAGTAAACAGGGGGCAACCTACGAGCAGTACTTC
.,TRBJ2-3,.,TRBV7-9,CASSHPSQPAQTINTQYF,TGTGCCAGCAGCCATCCCAGCCAGCCCGCGCAAACAATTAATACGCAGTATTTT
.,TRBJ1-1,.,TRBV6-5,CASNRGVYTEAFF,TGTGCCAGTAACCGCGGGGTTTACACTGAAGCTTTCTTT